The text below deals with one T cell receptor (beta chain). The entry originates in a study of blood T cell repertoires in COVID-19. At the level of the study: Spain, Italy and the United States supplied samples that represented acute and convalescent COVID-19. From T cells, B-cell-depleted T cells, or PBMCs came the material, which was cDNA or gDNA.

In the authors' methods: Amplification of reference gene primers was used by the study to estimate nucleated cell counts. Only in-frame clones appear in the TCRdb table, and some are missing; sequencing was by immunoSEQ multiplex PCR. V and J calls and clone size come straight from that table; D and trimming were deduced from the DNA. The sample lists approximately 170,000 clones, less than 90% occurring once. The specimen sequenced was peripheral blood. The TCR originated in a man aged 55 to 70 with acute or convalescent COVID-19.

Here the CDR3 DNA reads TGTGCCACCAGTGATTGGACAGGGAACTATGGCTACACCTTC. Protein sequence: CATSDWTGNYGYTF. V and J are TRBV24-1 and TRBJ1-2; TRBD1 agrees at 8 bases. The V segment lost 2 bases and the J segment 2 bases; nucleotides outside the gene matches: 0. Per germline, CDR1 KGHDR and CDR2 SFDVKD. The CDR3 is made up of 14 amino acids.